This T cell receptor (beta chain) originates from a study of cytomegalovirus exposure and HLA in healthy donors. Study-wide points: About 87% or about 30% of the time was how often most TCR beta V segments were productive, according to an earlier analysis.

PCR involved 60 Vbeta and 13 Jbeta primers. Libraries were prepared by immunoSEQ multiplex PCR; TCRdb keeps only in-frame clonotypes and omits some of them. The profile shows under 200,000 clones, approximately 80% of them singletons. The germline V gene encodes CDR1 SGHVS and CDR2 FNYEAQ. The CDR3 has 16 amino acids. The V and J ends lost 1 base and 2 bases respectively, with 13 bases between them. Note on this clone: Its antigen is unidentified.

The receptor was derived from a woman aged 40 to 49 in good health and CMV-seropositive. Sequencing was performed on PBMCs. The chain couples TRBV7-6 to TRBJ2-3; D remains unclear. In DNA form, the CDR3 reads TGTGCCAGCAGCTTAGAGGTCGCGGCCAACACAGATACGCAGTATTTT. It specifies CASSLEVAANTDTQYF.